These T cell receptor beta chains were read from a single sample in a study of Ad26.COV2.S vaccination and SARS-CoV-2 variants. The protocol was immunoSEQ multiplex PCR, while the TCRdb copy is restricted to in-frame clones and leaves out a portion. The sample shows about 440,000 clones, around 90% of them seen only once. Material: peripheral blood, obtained in a trial of Ad26.COV2.S vaccine versus placebo. These receptors were obtained from a person aged 18-65 years who received the Ad26.COV2.S COVID-19 vaccine or a placebo. The CDR3 runs from the conserved cysteine through the conserved F or W. Fields, in order: clone size, D gene, J gene, CDR3 length, V gene, CDR3 protein, CDR3 DNA. D genes are given only for firm matches. Size is omitted from some rows. Given values are once, few, many or a class for expanded clones.

>few|NA|TRBJ2-1|16|TRBV27
CASSLWLGGQTNEQFF
TGTGCCAGCAGTTTGTGGCTAGGCGGACAAACCAATGAGCAGTTCTTC
>once|NA|TRBJ1-3|13|TRBV5-1
CASSLSVGNTIYF
TGCGCCAGCAGCTTGTCTGTCGGAAACACCATATATTTT
>NA|TRBD1|TRBJ1-3|15|TRBV7-9
CASSWDRSSGNTIYF
TGTGCCAGCAGCTGGGACAGGAGCTCTGGAAACACCATATATTTT
>NA|NA|TRBJ1-2|14|TRBV28
CASSPPTGIYGYTF
TGTGCCAGCAGTCCCCCCACAGGGATCTATGGCTACACCTTC
>NA|NA|TRBJ2-3|13|TRBV14
CASSHPGPDTQYF
TGTGCCAGCAGCCATCCGGGCCCAGATACGCAGTATTTT
>NA|NA|TRBJ2-4|16|TRBV5-1
CASSLAEGEAKNIQYF
TGCGCCAGCAGCTTGGCCGAGGGGGAAGCCAAAAACATTCAGTACTTC
>NA|NA|TRBJ2-7|13|TRBV15
CATSRGERYEQYF
TGTGCCACCAGCAGAGGAGAGAGGTACGAGCAGTACTTC
>NA|NA|TRBJ1-2|15|TRBV19
CASSITQPTNYGYTF
TGTGCCAGTAGTATAACCCAGCCAACTAACTATGGCTACACCTTC
>NA|TRBD2|TRBJ2-1|12|TRBV29-1
CSVQAGGLGQFF
TGCAGCGTCCAAGCGGGAGGGTTGGGGCAGTTCTTC
>NA|TRBD1|TRBJ2-7|14|TRBV18
CASSPGQDSFEQYF
TGTGCCAGCTCACCCGGACAGGACAGCTTCGAGCAGTACTTC
>NA|TRBD2|TRBJ2-1|15|TRBV11-3
CASSRGRVKNNEQFF
TGTGCCAGCAGCCGGGGGAGGGTAAAGAACAATGAGCAGTTCTTC
>NA|NA|TRBJ1-1|16|TRBV5-1
CASSPSSPAENTEAFF
TGCGCCAGCAGCCCGAGCTCGCCAGCAGAGAACACTGAAGCTTTCTTT
>NA|TRBD1|TRBJ2-7|14|TRBV28
CASSTTGGAYEQYF
TGTGCCAGCAGCACGACAGGGGGTGCCTACGAGCAGTACTTC